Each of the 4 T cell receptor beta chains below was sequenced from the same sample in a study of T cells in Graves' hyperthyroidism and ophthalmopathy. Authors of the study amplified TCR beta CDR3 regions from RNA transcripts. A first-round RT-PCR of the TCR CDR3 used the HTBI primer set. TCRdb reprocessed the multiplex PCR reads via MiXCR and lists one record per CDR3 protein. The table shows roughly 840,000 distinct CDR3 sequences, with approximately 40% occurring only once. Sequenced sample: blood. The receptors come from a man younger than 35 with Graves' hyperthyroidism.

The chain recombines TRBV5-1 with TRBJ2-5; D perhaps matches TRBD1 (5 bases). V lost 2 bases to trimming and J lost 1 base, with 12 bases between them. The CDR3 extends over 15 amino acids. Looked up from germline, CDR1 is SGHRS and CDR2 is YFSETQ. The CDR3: CASSFTGQSQETQYF. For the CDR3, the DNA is TGCGCCAGCAGCTTTACCGGACAAAGCCAAGAGACCCAGTACTTC. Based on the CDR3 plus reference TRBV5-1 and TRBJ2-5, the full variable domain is KAGVTQTPRYLIKTRGQQVTLSCSPISGHRSVSWYQQTPGQGLQFLFEYFSETQRNKGNFPGRFSGRQFSNSRSEMNVSTLELGDSALYLCASSFTGQSQETQYFGPGTRLLVL.

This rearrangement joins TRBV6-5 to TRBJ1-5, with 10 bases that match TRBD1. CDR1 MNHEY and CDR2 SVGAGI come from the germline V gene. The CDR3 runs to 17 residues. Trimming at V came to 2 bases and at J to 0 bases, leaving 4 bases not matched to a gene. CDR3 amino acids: CASSYVGTGDSNQPQHF. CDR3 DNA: TGTGCCAGCAGTTACGTGGGGACAGGGGATAGCAATCAGCCCCAGCATTTT.

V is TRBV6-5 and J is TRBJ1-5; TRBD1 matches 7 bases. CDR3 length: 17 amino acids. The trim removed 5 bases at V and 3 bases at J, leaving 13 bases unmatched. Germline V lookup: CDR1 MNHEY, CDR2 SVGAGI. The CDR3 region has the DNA TGTGCCAGCAGTCCCCAGGGGAGGGGGCACAACAATCAGCCCCAGCATTTT. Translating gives CASSPQGRGHNNQPQHF.

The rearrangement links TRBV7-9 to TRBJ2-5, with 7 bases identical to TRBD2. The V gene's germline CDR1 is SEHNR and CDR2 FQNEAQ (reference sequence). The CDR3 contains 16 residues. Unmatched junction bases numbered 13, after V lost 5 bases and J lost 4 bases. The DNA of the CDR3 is TGTGCCAGCAGCCAATTTCCGGGAGGTCGGGGAGAGACCCAGTACTTC. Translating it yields CASSQFPGGRGETQYF.